Listed below are T cell receptor beta chains from one sample, sequenced in a study of T cells after posttransplantation cyclophosphamide. TCRdb's table, derived via immunoSEQ multiplex PCR, lists solely in-frame clones and lacks some. Of approximately 47,000 clones listed, 92% are singletons. The material sequenced was PBMCs. The source of these receptors is a woman aged 50 to 60 in good health and a related stem cell transplant donor. CDR3s include the opening cysteine and the closing phenylalanine or tryptophan. D genes are given only for firm matches. Rows give clone size only sometimes, using once, few, many, or a class for an expanded clone.

j_gene,abundance,d_gene,v_gene,CDR3aa,CDR3nt
TRBJ1-4,.,TRBD1,TRBV29-1,CSVEGGQGREKLFF,TGCAGCGTTGAAGGCGGACAGGGGAGGGAAAAACTGTTTTTT
TRBJ2-3,.,.,TRBV7-6,CASSLVEISTDTQYF,TGTGCCAGCAGCTTAGTGGAGATAAGCACAGATACGCAGTATTTT
TRBJ1-2,.,.,TRBV19,CASSPRGNYGYTF,TGTGCCAGTAGCCCGCGGGGGAACTATGGCTACACCTTC
TRBJ1-5,.,.,TRBV6-5,CASSTHADQPQHF,TGTGCCAGCAGCACTCATGCCGATCAGCCCCAGCATTTT
TRBJ1-6,.,TRBD1,TRBV19,CASSAFVGQGDESYNSPLHF,TGTGCCAGTAGCGCCTTTGTAGGACAGGGGGATGAATCCTATAATTCACCCCTCCACTTT
TRBJ2-3,.,TRBD2,TRBV5-1,CASSFPAGGTDTQYF,TGCGCCAGCAGCTTCCCAGCGGGGGGCACAGATACGCAGTATTTT
TRBJ1-2,.,.,TRBV19,CASSRVGAAGYTF,TGTGCCAGTAGCCGTGTGGGGGCGGCTGGCTACACCTTC
TRBJ1-1,.,.,TRBV19,CASSTSTNTEAFF,TGTGCCAGTAGTACGTCTACGAACACTGAAGCTTTCTTT
TRBJ1-2,.,TRBD1,TRBV29-1,CSVLRDRDSGGYTF,TGCAGCGTCCTCCGGGACAGGGACTCGGGTGGCTACACCTTC
TRBJ2-5,.,.,TRBV5-6,CASSSGSYVQETQYF,TGTGCCAGCAGCTCGGGGTCTTATGTGCAAGAGACCCAGTACTTC
TRBJ2-5,.,.,TRBV19,CASSIFARQETQYF,TGTGCCAGTAGTATTTTCGCGCGTCAAGAGACCCAGTACTTC
TRBJ1-4,few,TRBD1,TRBV5-4,CASSLDGGRGTEKLFF,TGTGCCAGCAGCTTGGATGGCGGCAGGGGGACTGAAAAACTGTTTTTT
TRBJ2-3,once,.,TRBV11-3,CASSFGGEDTQYF,TGTGCCAGCAGCTTCGGCGGGGAAGATACGCAGTATTTT
TRBJ1-1,.,.,TRBV13,CASSLGQGVTEAFF,TGTGCCAGCAGCTTAGGTCAGGGTGTAACTGAAGCTTTCTTT
TRBJ2-7,.,.,TRBV5-1,CASSRPGGGEQYF,TGCGCCAGCAGCCGACCTGGGGGAGGCGAGCAGTACTTC
TRBJ2-3,once,TRBD1,TRBV19,CASSIPGQGADTQYF,TGTGCCAGTAGTATACCCGGACAGGGGGCAGATACGCAGTATTTT
TRBJ2-1,.,.,TRBV28,CASSFPLGRGNEQFF,TGTGCCAGCAGTTTCCCCCTGGGGAGAGGTAATGAGCAGTTCTTC
TRBJ1-2,.,.,TRBV5-1,CASSLGGTTYGYTF,TGCGCCAGCAGCTTGGGTGGGACAACCTATGGCTACACCTTC
TRBJ1-2,.,.,TRBV5-6,CASSLSMGGYTF,TGTGCCAGCAGCTTGAGTATGGGCGGCTACACCTTC
TRBJ2-7,.,.,TRBV6-5,CASSRTASSYEQYF,TGTGCCAGCAGCAGGACAGCAAGCTCCTACGAGCAGTACTTC
TRBJ2-5,.,TRBD1,TRBV13,CASSLGTGDDETQYF,TGTGCCAGCAGCTTAGGGACAGGGGATGACGAGACCCAGTACTTC
TRBJ2-4,.,TRBD2,TRBV28,CASSVRGREGPDIQYF,TGTGCCAGCAGCGTACGGGGGCGGGAGGGACCAGACATTCAGTACTTC
TRBJ1-2,.,TRBD1,TRBV7-9,CASSLEGGQLSYGYTF,TGTGCCAGCAGCTTAGAGGGGGGACAGTTGAGCTATGGCTACACCTTC
TRBJ2-7,.,.,TRBV18,CASSPRDNAYEQYF,TGTGCCAGCTCACCTCGGGACAATGCCTACGAGCAGTACTTC
TRBJ2-2,.,TRBD2,TRBV11-2,CASSQLAGGRSNGELFF,TGTGCCAGCAGCCAATTAGCGGGGGGGCGTTCGAACGGGGAGCTGTTTTTT
TRBJ2-3,.,TRBD2,TRBV15,CATSRGGAGADTQYF,TGTGCCACCAGCAGAGGCGGAGCGGGAGCCGATACGCAGTATTTT
TRBJ2-3,.,TRBD2,TRBV6-1,CASSEVGGGATDTQYF,TGTGCCAGCAGTGAAGTGGGCGGGGGGGCCACAGATACGCAGTATTTT
TRBJ2-1,once,TRBD2,TRBV28,CASGTSGTYNEQFF,TGTGCCAGCGGGACTAGCGGTACCTACAATGAGCAGTTCTTC
TRBJ1-5,.,TRBD1,TRBV7-2,CASTQLPGGLAQPQHF,TGTGCCAGCACCCAACTTCCAGGGGGCTTGGCTCAGCCCCAGCATTTT
TRBJ1-1,.,.,TRBV10-2,CASSGPPERNTEAFF,TGCGCCAGCAGTGGGCCGCCTGAAAGAAACACTGAAGCTTTCTTT
TRBJ2-1,.,.,TRBV11-3,CASSPRDLRRDEQFF,TGTGCCAGCAGCCCCCGGGACTTAAGGAGGGATGAGCAGTTCTTC
TRBJ2-7,.,.,TRBV6-1,CASSPETYEQYF,TGTGCCAGCAGTCCAGAAACCTACGAGCAGTACTTC
TRBJ1-2,.,TRBD1,TRBV7-2,CASSLASGGRDGYTF,TGTGCCAGCAGCTTAGCATCAGGGGGCAGGGATGGCTACACCTTC
TRBJ1-2,.,.,TRBV21-1,CASSKGMTGEFNYGYTF,TGTGCCAGCAGCAAAGGTATGACAGGGGAGTTTAACTATGGCTACACCTTC
TRBJ2-3,.,TRBD2,TRBV27,CASSLAGGGMLTSTDTQYF,TGTGCCAGCAGTTTGGCGGGGGGCGGGATGTTGACTAGCACAGATACGCAGTATTTT
TRBJ2-1,.,TRBD2,TRBV29-1,CSVKTSGGYNEQFF,TGCAGCGTAAAGACTAGCGGGGGCTACAATGAGCAGTTCTTC
TRBJ2-7,.,.,TRBV11-2,CASSLGPPNEQYF,TGTGCCAGCAGCTTAGGCCCTCCTAACGAGCAGTACTTC
TRBJ1-1,few,.,TRBV5-5,CASSLILQGTEAFF,TGTGCCAGCAGCTTGATCCTACAGGGCACTGAAGCTTTCTTT
TRBJ2-7,.,TRBD2,TRBV6-4,CASSTSGRVYEQYF,TGTGCCAGCAGTACTAGCGGGAGAGTCTACGAGCAGTACTTC
TRBJ2-2,.,TRBD1,TRBV19,CASSVQGAQNTGELFF,TGTGCCAGTAGTGTACAGGGGGCGCAGAACACCGGGGAGCTGTTTTTT
TRBJ1-3,.,.,TRBV11-2,CASSLDLGTSGNTIYF,TGTGCCAGCAGCTTAGATCTGGGGACATCGGGAAACACCATATATTTT
TRBJ1-3,.,.,TRBV9,CASSVEGSSGNTIYF,TGTGCCAGCAGCGTAGAAGGGAGCTCTGGAAACACCATATATTTT
TRBJ1-1,once,.,TRBV7-2,CASSPGTGYTEAFF,TGTGCCAGCAGCCCGGGTACAGGGTACACTGAAGCTTTCTTT
TRBJ1-1,few,TRBD1,TRBV19,CASSDGQGAYTEAFF,TGTGCCAGTAGCGACGGACAGGGGGCTTACACTGAAGCTTTCTTT
TRBJ2-3,.,.,TRBV5-6,CASSLGVADTQYF,TGTGCCAGCAGCTTAGGGGTAGCAGATACGCAGTATTTT
TRBJ2-7,few,.,TRBV6-5,CASSSSTEQYF,TGTGCCAGCAGTTCCTCGACAGAGCAGTACTTC
TRBJ2-3,.,TRBD2,TRBV11-3,CASSLEGTTGDTQYF,TGTGCCAGCAGCTTAGAGGGGACTACCGGGGATACGCAGTATTTT
TRBJ2-7,.,.,TRBV6-5,CASSYSMAEGRFEQYF,TGTGCCAGCAGTTACTCGATGGCGGAGGGCCGGTTCGAGCAGTACTTC
TRBJ2-3,.,TRBD1,TRBV30,CAWSAGTGGTDTQYF,TGTGCCTGGAGTGCCGGGACAGGGGGCACAGATACGCAGTATTTT
TRBJ1-5,.,.,TRBV5-5,CASSLAVQDPGNQPQHF,TGTGCCAGCAGCTTGGCCGTACAGGACCCAGGCAATCAGCCCCAGCATTTT
TRBJ2-7,.,TRBD2,TRBV5-3,CARRPSGLYEQYF,TGTGCCAGAAGGCCTAGCGGGCTCTACGAGCAGTACTTC